This T cell receptor (beta chain) was captured in a study of blood T cell repertoires in COVID-19 (TCRdb year 2020). General notes on the study: The collaborator samples originated in the United States, Italy and Spain and spanned the acute and convalescent phases of COVID-19. The material from the prospective study consisted of cDNA or gDNA derived from T cells, B-cell-depleted T cells, or PBMCs. Deeply sampled blood TCRbeta repertoires from subjects exposed to, actively infected with, or recovered from COVID-19 were included in the dataset. The repertoires were released in a freely available public database intended as a resource for research on the immune response to SARS-CoV-2. Samples were obtained from the ongoing ImmuneRACE study (first 160 participants) and from 1,200 or so subjects provided by 6 global collaborators. A de-identified subject ID, COVID-19 status, age in years and sex were almost always included in the sample metadata. Where available, HLA class I and class II types were taken from metadata supplied by the sample provider and were not determined by assay-based typing. The paper as a whole reports these results and caveats: How much clinical and demographic metadata was included differed by source and by participant, and the metadata was provided uncurated.

The CDR3 spans 15 residues, from the cysteine through the phenylalanine. The kept DNA is CDR3 alone, 45 bases in frame from the first base. For CDR1 and CDR2, the germline V gene (reference sequence) lists SGHKS and YYEKEE. At the junction V is shortened by 0 bases and J by 3 bases, with 9 bases in between. TCRbeta CDR3 regions were amplified from genomic DNA using the immunoSEQ Assay, a bias-controlled multiplex PCR. Turning to the authors' computational methods: Nucleated cell counts per sample were estimated from amplification of reference gene primers within the assay. To quantify the absolute abundance of each unique TCRbeta CDR3 rearrangement, sequence reads were collapsed and filtered. For each sample, productive Simpson clonality was calculated by taking the square root of Simpson's diversity index across productive rearrangements. The immuneACCESS repertoire file appears here via TCRdb, limited to in-frame rearrangements. These files lack a portion of the clones; in checked studies, under half of the deficit traces to unresolved V genes, and the cause of the others is not known. That table gives V, J and clone size, and the DNA gave D and trimming. The sample table lists more than 85,000 clones, 84% of them with a count of one. The leading ten clones occupy around 10% of the sample.

This clone was observed a few times. Its antigen remains undetermined. Qualities for individual bases were not recorded, and no much larger clone is one base off. Whole blood was collected in K2EDTA tubes by collaborating institutions according to the institutions' own protocols. For TCRbeta analysis, collaborator samples were shipped as frozen whole blood, as isolated PBMCs, or as DNA extracted from either sample type. The sequence was obtained from a man aged 40-50 years with active or convalescent COVID-19. The rearrangement joined TRBV5-5 to TRBJ2-2; the D gene is not confidently resolved. Input material: peripheral blood. This receptor carries the CDR3 CASSLETIYTGELFF. The nucleotide sequence reads TGTGCCAGCAGCTTGGAGACAATCTACACCGGGGAGCTGTTTTTT.